This is a list of T cell receptor beta chains from one sample in a study of Ad26.COV2.S vaccination and SARS-CoV-2 variants. The protocol was immunoSEQ multiplex PCR, while the TCRdb copy is restricted to in-frame clones and leaves out a portion. Among 360,000 or so clones listed, over 75% were seen once. The input for sequencing was peripheral blood, taken in a trial of Ad26.COV2.S vaccine versus placebo. The source of these receptors is a person between 18 and 65 years old who received the Ad26.COV2.S COVID-19 vaccine or a placebo. Each CDR3 is given with its conserved first and last residue. The order of the fields is J gene, clone size, V gene, D gene, CDR3 protein, CDR3 DNA. The D gene is left open where the match is weak. Clone size is shown for a subset of rows, as once, few, many or a class of expanded clone.

TRBJ2-1,.,TRBV6-5,.,CASRPGRTDNEQFF,TGTGCCAGCAGGCCGGGGCGAACCGACAATGAGCAGTTCTTC
TRBJ1-6,.,TRBV28,.,CASRGTLNSALHF,TGTGCCAGCAGGGGGACGTTAAATTCGGCCCTCCACTTT
TRBJ2-7,.,TRBV6-6,.,CASSPGGGSYEQYF,TGTGCCAGCAGCCCAGGGGGGGGCAGCTACGAGCAGTACTTC
TRBJ2-2,once,TRBV7-2,TRBD2,CASSLGGGGLYTGELFF,TGTGCCAGCAGCTTAGGTGGCGGGGGGCTATACACCGGGGAGCTGTTTTTT
TRBJ2-7,.,TRBV11-2,TRBD2,CASTPSGGAYEQYF,TGTGCCAGCACTCCTAGCGGGGGGGCTTACGAGCAGTACTTC
TRBJ1-1,once,TRBV5-1,.,CASSLEVNTEAFF,TGCGCCAGCAGCTTGGAGGTGAACACTGAAGCTTTCTTT
TRBJ2-2,.,TRBV4-2,TRBD2,CASSQRGGLDTGELFF,TGTGCCAGCAGCCAACGGGGGGGGCTTGACACCGGGGAGCTGTTTTTT
TRBJ1-2,.,TRBV28,TRBD1,CASSPGQGGYGYTF,TGTGCCAGCAGTCCGGGACAGGGAGGTTATGGCTACACCTTC
TRBJ2-3,.,TRBV5-1,.,CASSLEHTNTQYF,TGCGCCAGCAGCTTGGAGCATACGAATACGCAGTATTTT
TRBJ1-1,.,TRBV9,.,CASSFTGRDGTEAFF,TGTGCCAGCAGCTTCACCGGCAGGGACGGCACTGAAGCTTTCTTT
TRBJ2-7,.,TRBV29-1,TRBD2,CSARGGLSYEQYF,TGCAGCGCCCGGGGGGGGTTATCCTACGAGCAGTACTTC
TRBJ1-5,.,TRBV4-2,TRBD1,CASSQELLAGGLKPQHF,TGTGCCAGCAGCCAAGAGCTACTAGCAGGGGGCTTAAAGCCCCAGCATTTT
TRBJ2-7,.,TRBV2,TRBD1,CASSRDRAGSYEQYF,TGTGCCAGCAGTCGGGACAGGGCAGGGTCCTACGAGCAGTACTTC
TRBJ2-1,.,TRBV7-8,.,CASSPYPGYNEQFF,TGTGCCAGCAGCCCGTACCCGGGCTACAATGAGCAGTTCTTC
TRBJ1-2,.,TRBV3-1/TRBV3-2,TRBD1,CASSHGQGDGYTF,TGTGCCAGCAGCCATGGACAGGGAGATGGCTACACCTTC
TRBJ1-2,.,TRBV9,.,CASSPGAGRNYGYTF,TGTGCCAGCAGCCCTGGGGCAGGGCGTAACTATGGCTACACCTTC
TRBJ2-7,.,TRBV7-9,.,CASSRTLTGRYEQYF,TGTGCCAGCAGCCGAACCTTGACAGGTCGCTACGAGCAGTACTTC
TRBJ2-7,.,TRBV7-8,.,CASSLDTYEQYF,TGTGCCAGCAGCTTGGACACCTACGAGCAGTACTTC
TRBJ1-3,.,TRBV6-5,.,CASSYSGIGNTIYF,TGTGCCAGCAGTTACTCGGGCATTGGAAACACCATATATTTT
TRBJ1-4,.,TRBV2,TRBD1,CASRWTGGDEKLFF,TGTGCCAGCAGGTGGACAGGGGGCGACGAAAAACTGTTTTTT
TRBJ1-4,.,TRBV6-5,TRBD1,CASRQGTTNEKLFF,TGTGCCAGCAGACAGGGGACGACTAATGAAAAACTGTTTTTT
TRBJ2-1,.,TRBV13,TRBD2,CASSLPGGGADNEQFF,TGTGCCAGCAGCTTACCGGGCGGGGGGGCTGACAATGAGCAGTTCTTC
TRBJ1-1,.,TRBV6-5,.,CASSYVGQNTEAFF,TGTGCCAGCAGTTACGTTGGACAGAACACTGAAGCTTTCTTT
TRBJ2-5,.,TRBV4-1,TRBD2,CASSPGGGLAGAFQETQYF,TGCGCCAGCAGCCCTGGGGGAGGGCTAGCGGGGGCGTTCCAAGAGACCCAGTACTTC
TRBJ1-1,.,TRBV4-3,.,CASSHPDSEAFF,TGCGCCAGCAGCCACCCGGACAGTGAAGCTTTCTTT
TRBJ2-7,.,TRBV12-5,.,CASGSNREGRSYEQYF,TGTGCTAGTGGTTCCAACAGGGAGGGTCGGTCCTACGAGCAGTACTTC
TRBJ1-1,.,TRBV4-3,.,CASSQRGGKDTEAFF,TGCGCCAGCAGCCAGAGGGGGGGGAAGGACACTGAAGCTTTCTTT
TRBJ1-1,.,TRBV11-3,TRBD1,CASSLTGMDTEAFF,TGTGCCAGCAGCCTGACAGGGATGGACACTGAAGCTTTCTTT
TRBJ2-5,.,TRBV6-5,.,CASSYPRGETQYF,TGTGCCAGCAGTTATCCCCGGGGGGAGACCCAGTACTTC
TRBJ1-1,once,TRBV2,.,CASSSKAFF,TGTGCCAGCAGTTCAAAAGCTTTCTTT
TRBJ2-2,.,TRBV11-2,.,CASSLGRAVTGELFF,TGTGCCAGCAGCTTAGGCAGGGCTGTCACCGGGGAGCTGTTTTTT
TRBJ1-1,.,TRBV14,.,CASSQDGSTEAFF,TGTGCCAGCAGCCAAGATGGTAGTACTGAAGCTTTCTTT
TRBJ2-7,.,TRBV18,.,CASSPTTYEQYF,TGTGCCAGCTCACCGACAACCTACGAGCAGTACTTC
TRBJ1-1,.,TRBV12-3/TRBV12-4,.,CASTESLGEAFF,TGTGCCAGCACCGAATCTCTCGGTGAAGCTTTCTTT
TRBJ2-3,.,TRBV11-3,.,CASSLDSTDTQYF,TGTGCCAGCAGCTTAGATTCCACAGATACGCAGTATTTT
TRBJ1-1,.,TRBV11-2,.,CASSLGVILNTEAFF,TGTGCCAGCAGCTTAGGGGTAATATTGAACACTGAAGCTTTCTTT
TRBJ2-7,.,TRBV15,TRBD1,CATSTRQGLPYEQYF,TGTGCCACCAGCACCCGACAGGGCCTACCCTACGAGCAGTACTTC